This T cell receptor beta chain originates from a study of control samples from healthy donors and cancer patients (TCRdb year 2020). Of note for this clone: The antigen this receptor binds is unknown. Base-call qualities are not available, and no considerably larger clone is one nucleotide away. The sample carries other DNA sequences with the same CDR3.

Reading the germline V gene (reference sequence) gives CDR1 LNHDA and CDR2 SQIVND. The CDR3 has 12 amino acids, counting the end cysteine and phenylalanine. Just the 36-base CDR3 DNA is kept, in frame starting at base 1. For this chain, trimming is 9 bases at the V end and 8 bases at the J end, and the number of junction bases without a gene match is 6. Library creation used the immunoSEQ multiplex PCR assay. TCRdb's version of the immuneACCESS table is confined to in-frame rearrangements and falls short of the full clone set. An unresolved V gene accounts for under half of the shortfall where checked; the remainder is of unknown origin. This sample has approximately 100,000 clones in its table, and 82% of those were observed once. 1.5% to 2% of the sample belongs to the ten largest clones.

The sequence links TRBV19 to TRBJ1-2; 10 nucleotides in the junction match TRBD1. The TCR was taken from a man aged 55 to 70 in good health. The sequencing sample was made of blood. CDR3 region: CASQRTGGGYTF. The nucleotides are TGTGCCAGCCAAAGGACAGGGGGAGGCTACACCTTC.